The 15 T cell receptor beta chains below were found in one sample sequenced in a study of molecular identifiers for immune sequencing clone quantification. One entry per CDR3 protein, called by TCRdb with MiXCR from the PCR reads. Of about 320,000 distinct CDR3 sequences listed, about 22% are singletons. Sequenced: naive CD8+ T cells from blood, with Jurkat cell RNA spiked in. Subset of the sample: FACS-sorted CD8+CD4-CCR7+CD45RA+ naive T cells. These receptors all come from a human donor in good health. Some libraries in this study had Jurkat cell RNA spiked in.

This clonotype has at least ten counts. The rearrangement joins TRBV28 to TRBJ2-3; 9 bases match TRBD1. Trimming took 6 bases from V and 7 from J; bases not matched to a gene: 8. CDR1 MDHEN and CDR2 SYDVKM come from the germline V gene. The CDR3 consists of 14 residues. CDR3 sequence: CASSPGQGMYTQYF. DNA for the CDR3: TGTGCCAGCAGCCCGGGACAGGGAATGTATACGCAGTATTTT.

This clonotype was seen ten or more times. The V call is TRBV4-3, the J call TRBJ2-3, with 8 bases fitting TRBD1. CDR1 is LGHNA and CDR2 is YSLEER in the germline V gene. Germline trimming cut 0 bases from V and 6 bases from J; bases unmatched to any gene: 11. The CDR3 length is 17 residues. The CDR3 region has the DNA TGCGCCAGCAGCCAAGACCGGACAGGGCCCCGGAGGGATACGCAGTATTTT. Encoded protein: CASSQDRTGPRRDTQYF.

Many counts were recorded for this clonotype. This sequence joins TRBV9 and TRBJ2-7; D perhaps matches TRBD2 (5 bases). CDR3 length: 14 residues. Germline V lookup: CDR1 SGDLS, CDR2 YYNGEE. The V and J ends lost 3 bases and 6 bases respectively, with 16 bases between them. The CDR3 spells CASSAKLGPTEQYF. The CDR3, as DNA: TGTGCCAGCAGCGCAAAACTAGGTCCCACCGAGCAGTACTTC.

Ten or more counts support this clonotype. This CDR3 is CASSARDLRTDTQYF. CDR3 nucleotide sequence: TGTGCCAGTAGTGCCCGGGACCTCCGCACAGATACGCAGTATTTT. The V gene is TRBV19, the J gene TRBJ2-3; D might be TRBD1 or TRBD2, each matching 5 bases. Trimming removed 5 bases at V and 1 base at J, with 13 bases between. Germline-derived CDR1 and CDR2 are LNHDA and SQIVND (reference sequence). This CDR3 has 15 residues.

This clonotype has a handful of counts. The chain carries TRBV7-3 and TRBJ2-1; D may be TRBD2 (5 bases). Looked up from germline, CDR1 is SGHTA and CDR2 is FQGTGA. This CDR3 contains 14 residues. V dropped 0 bases and J dropped 12 bases, with 15 bases sitting between them. This CDR3 is CASSLTFSRERQFF. DNA for the CDR3: TGTGCCAGCAGCTTAACCTTTTCGAGGGAGAGGCAGTTCTTC.

This clonotype was recorded a few times. This rearrangement joins TRBV3-1 to TRBJ2-2; D is perhaps TRBD1 (6 bases). CDR1 and CDR2 from the germline V gene are LGHDT and YNNKEL (reference sequence). V was pared by 0 bases and J by 3 bases, with 11 bases between. The CDR3 contains 16 residues. This CDR3 is CASSQESRGYTGELFF. The CDR3 DNA is TGTGCCAGCAGCCAAGAGTCCAGGGGTTACACCGGGGAGCTGTTTTTT.

There are many counts of this clonotype. This chain connects TRBV7-6 to TRBJ1-5; possible D gene TRBD1, 6 bases. Between the trimmed V and J ends, which lost 1 base and 9 bases, there was a span of 13 bases. This CDR3 is built from 14 residues. The germline gives CDR1 SGHVS, CDR2 FNYEAQ. The CDR3 region is CASSLVGGGAPQHF. CDR3 DNA: TGTGCCAGCAGCTTAGTTGGGGGCGGCGCGCCCCAGCATTTT.

Concerning this clonotype: This sequence may be a read error, since a much larger clone differs from it by one base. DNA for the CDR3: TGTGCCAGCAGTCCCCGGGCTAGCACAGATACGCAGTATTTT. Amino acids: CASSPRASTDTQYF. The V gene is TRBV27, the J gene TRBJ2-3; D is undetermined. The ends were cut back, 5 bases at V and 0 bases at J, with 9 bases in the middle. The CDR3 consists of 14 residues. The germline CDR1 and CDR2 sequences are MNHEY and SMNVEV (reference sequence).

Notes on this clonotype: A much larger clonotype is one base distant, so this may be a read error. V gene TRBV4-2 combines with J gene TRBJ2-3; D remains ambiguous. V lost 5 bases, J lost 4 bases, and 16 bases lay in between. Germline V gene data show CDR1 as LGHNA and CDR2 as YNFKEQ. This CDR3 is built from 15 residues. The DNA for the CDR3 is TGTGCCAGCAGCGGTTCCCCGTCGGAAGCAGATACGCAGTATTTT. This sequence encodes CASSGSPSEADTQYF.

As concerns this clonotype: Being one base from a much bigger clone, this may be a read error. J is TRBJ2-7 and V is TRBV19; D might be TRBD1 or TRBD2, each matching 5 bases. This CDR3 region has 13 residues. Germline loops: CDR1 LNHDA, CDR2 SQIVND (reference sequence). The chain's CDR3 is CASSPMAVGEQHF. As DNA, the CDR3 is TGTGCCAGTAGTCCAATGGCCGTGGGGGAGCAGCACTTC.

Ten or more counts support this clonotype. V gene TRBV28 combines with J gene TRBJ2-5; 13 nucleotides match TRBD2. The CDR3 is 14 residues long. Unmatched junction bases numbered 0, after V lost 6 bases and J lost 2 bases. CDR1 is MDHEN and CDR2 is SYDVKM in the germline V gene. The CDR3 loop is CASRGLAGQETQYF. The CDR3 DNA sequence: TGTGCCAGCAGGGGACTAGCGGGACAAGAGACCCAGTACTTC.

This clonotype was seen only a few times. The genes are TRBV4-3 and TRBJ2-7; TRBD2 matches at 8 bases. Losses at the gene ends were 0 bases for V and 4 bases for J; bases not matched to a gene: 11. The CDR3 runs to 17 residues. Germline-derived CDR1 and CDR2 are LGHNA and YSLEER. CDR3 loop: CASSQDILASGRYEQYF. The CDR3, as DNA: TGCGCCAGCAGCCAAGATATCTTGGCTAGCGGGCGGTACGAGCAGTACTTC.

In its sample, this clonotype was seen many times. The chain has TRBV28 and TRBJ2-3; TRBD2 matches 9 bases. Germline V gene data show CDR1 as MDHEN and CDR2 as SYDVKM. J was trimmed by 3 bases and V by 5 bases; bases with no gene match: 12. This CDR3 is 17 amino acids long. The CDR3 here is CASSLLGAGGVTDTQYF. CDR3 coding DNA: TGTGCCAGCAGTCTTCTGGGGGCGGGAGGGGTAACAGATACGCAGTATTTT.

This clonotype appeared many times. J is TRBJ2-3 and V is TRBV19, with D possibly TRBD2 on 6 matching bases. The CDR3 has 15 residues. CDR1 is LNHDA and CDR2 is SQIVND in the germline V gene (reference sequence). Trimming removed 5 bases from V and 1 base from J, with 13 bases in between. In DNA, the CDR3 is TGTGCCAGTAGTGTTGGGGGGAGCCGCACAGATACGCAGTATTTT. This translates into CASSVGGSRTDTQYF.

This clonotype came up a few times. This chain joins TRBV2 and TRBJ2-1, with unresolved D. Trimming shortened V by 1 base and J by 7 bases, and 14 bases separated the two germline ends. CDR1 is SNHLY, CDR2 FYNNEI, per germline. The CDR3 is made up of 15 amino acids. CDR3 protein: CASSEGSVLGNEQFF. The CDR3 region has the DNA TGTGCCAGCAGTGAAGGTTCAGTACTTGGGAATGAGCAGTTCTTC.